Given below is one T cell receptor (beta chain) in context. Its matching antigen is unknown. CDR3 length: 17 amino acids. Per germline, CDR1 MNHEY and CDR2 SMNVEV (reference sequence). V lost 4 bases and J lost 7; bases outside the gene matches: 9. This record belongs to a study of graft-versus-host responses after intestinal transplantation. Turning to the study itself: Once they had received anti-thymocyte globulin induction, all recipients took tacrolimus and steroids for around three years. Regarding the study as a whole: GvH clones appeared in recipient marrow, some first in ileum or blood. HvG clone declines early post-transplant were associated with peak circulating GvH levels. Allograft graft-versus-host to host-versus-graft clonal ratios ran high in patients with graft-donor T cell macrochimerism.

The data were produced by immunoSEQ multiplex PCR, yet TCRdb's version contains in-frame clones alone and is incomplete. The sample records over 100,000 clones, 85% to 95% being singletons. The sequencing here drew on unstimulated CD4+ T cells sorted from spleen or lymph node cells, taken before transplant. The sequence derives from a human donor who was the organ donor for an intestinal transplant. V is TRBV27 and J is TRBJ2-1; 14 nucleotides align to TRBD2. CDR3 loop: CASSSDPGLAGVNEQFF. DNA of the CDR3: TGTGCCAGCAGTTCCGACCCGGGACTAGCGGGAGTTAATGAGCAGTTCTTC.